This T cell receptor (beta chain) originates from a study of blood T cell repertoires in COVID-19. About the study: Donors in the United States, Italy and Spain gave samples during acute or convalescent COVID-19.

The CDR3 extends over 13 amino acids. V lost 6 bases to trimming and J lost 0 bases, with 7 bases between them. Clinical history as reported by participants underpinned cohort assignment. The recovered donors of Cohort 3 showed two negative PCRs, clearance, or symptom resolution. TCRdb's copy holds only in-frame clones and misses some; the assay was immunoSEQ multiplex PCR. Among 250,000 to 300,000 clones listed, 75% to 90% were seen once. This chain links TRBV12-3 or TRBV12-4 with TRBJ2-3; D gene unclear. Sequencing input: PBMCs or T cells enriched from blood (not recorded which). This TCR came from a woman aged 40 to 50 who had recovered from COVID-19. The CDR3 here is CASRGSSTDTQYF. The CDR3 DNA reads as TGTGCCAGCAGGGGCAGCAGCACAGATACGCAGTATTTT.